Listed here are 30 T cell receptor beta chains from one sample, sequenced in a study of T-cell reconstitution after alpha-beta-depleted transplantation in children listed by TCRdb under 2016. The library was built by means of PCR. TCRdb shows the sequencer as Illumina HiSeq 2500. TCR libraries were prepared with molecular barcoding, using unique molecular identifiers to normalize TCRbeta repertoire quantification. TCRdb ran its own pipeline on the public reads, namely fastp trimming at Q25 and MiXCR clone calling, and kept in-frame beta chains. Every entry covers one CDR3 protein and lists the most common genes and DNA from its rows. The sample profile shows approximately 400,000 distinct CDR3 sequences; approximately 10% of them were found once. The ten most abundant clones make up roughly 5.1% of the sample. Sequenced material: PBMCs from the stem cell graft donor, taken from the stem cell graft. The receptors originated from a human donor who donated a stem cell graft to a child with acute myeloid leukemia.

This clonotype was picked up a small number of times. The chain joins TRBV5-1 to TRBJ2-7; 9 bases map to TRBD1. This CDR3 is 16 amino acids long. Germline lookup yields CDR1 SGHRS and CDR2 YFSETQ. The ends lost 1 base at V and 4 bases at J; junction bases unmatched: 9. The CDR3 here is CASSLTAGTGKYEQYV. The CDR3 bases are TGCGCCAGCAGCTTGACGGCCGGGACAGGGAAGTACGAGCAGTACGTC.

V usage is TRBV7-9 and J usage is TRBJ2-1; D possibly corresponds to TRBD1 (5 bases). Germline V gene data show CDR1 as SEHNR and CDR2 as FQNEAQ (reference sequence). With 5 bases removed from V and 1 base from J, the gap between germline ends came to 9 bases. CDR3 size: 14 residues. The CDR3 bases are TGTGCCAGCAGCATGGACATTTCCTACAATGAGCAGTTCTTC. Translating gives CASSMDISYNEQFF.

This clonotype showed up just a few times. The chain couples TRBV9 to TRBJ2-7, with 8 positions matching TRBD1. This CDR3 spans 15 amino acids. J gave up 0 bases and V 2 bases, and 4 bases lay outside the gene matches. Germline V lookup: CDR1 SGDLS, CDR2 YYNGEE. The CDR3 sequence: CASSVDRGPSYEQYF. For the CDR3, the DNA is TGTGCCAGCAGCGTCGACAGGGGCCCCTCCTACGAGCAGTACTTC.

The table lists this clonotype with many counts. The chain links TRBV9 to TRBJ2-2; 7 bases are shared with TRBD1. The CDR3 length is 16 residues. The V segment lost 4 bases and the J segment 4 bases; nucleotides outside the gene matches: 10. Germline-derived CDR1 and CDR2 are SGDLS and YYNGEE. The CDR3 is CASSLLDRAVTGELFF. The DNA of the CDR3 is TGTGCCAGCAGCCTCCTAGACAGGGCGGTCACCGGGGAGCTGTTTTTT.

This clonotype was seen ten or more times. The rearrangement joins TRBV9 to TRBJ1-4; no clear D. Germline V gene lookup returns CDR1 SGDLS and CDR2 YYNGEE. Trimming cost V 4 bases and J 7 bases, with 14 bases left between them. The CDR3 sequence is 14 residues long. The chain's CDR3 is CASSNGISTEKLFF. Here the CDR3 DNA reads TGTGCCAGCAGCAATGGGATTTCGACTGAAAAACTGTTTTTT. Looking up the rest from reference TRBV9 and TRBJ1-4 gives the full variable domain: DSGVTQTPKHLITATGQRVTLRCSPRSGDLSVYWYQQSLDQGLQFLIQYYNGEERAKGNILERFSAQQFPDLHSELNLSSLELGDSALYFCASSNGISTEKLFFGSGTQLSVL.

The gene calls are TRBV20-1 and TRBJ2-1; D gene unclear. With 5 bases removed from V and 9 bases from J, the gap between germline ends came to 17 bases. The V gene's germline CDR1 is DFQATT and CDR2 SNEGSKA (reference sequence). The CDR3 extends over 13 amino acids. The CDR3 DNA is TGCAGTGCTTCGCAGGAATTGGGCGGTGAGCAGTTCTTC. This encodes CSASQELGGEQFF.

This clonotype was recorded a few times. The rearrangement links TRBV14 to TRBJ2-4; D might be TRBD1 (5 bases). Trimming stripped 1 base from V and 8 bases from J, with 12 bases between. The germline V gene has CDR1 SGHDN and CDR2 FVKESK. This CDR3 region has 14 residues. Here the CDR3 reads CASSQAPGSYIQYF. The DNA for the CDR3 is TGTGCCAGCAGCCAAGCCCCAGGGTCGTACATTCAGTACTTC.

The V call is TRBV5-1, the J call TRBJ1-6; D possibly corresponds to TRBD1 (5 bases). The CDR3 runs 18 residues. V lost 4 bases, J lost 6 bases, and 23 bases lay in between. The germline CDR1 and CDR2 sequences are SGHRS and YFSETQ. The CDR3 reads CASSLKVYRDRTNSPLHF. The CDR3 DNA is TGCGCCAGCAGCCTAAAAGTATATCGAGACAGAACTAATTCACCCCTCCACTTT. The full variable domain, with the rest looked up from reference TRBV5-1 and TRBJ1-6, is KAGVTQTPRYLIKTRGQQVTLSCSPISGHRSVSWYQQTPGQGLQFLFEYFSETQRNKGNFPGRFSGRQFSNSRSEMNVSTLELGDSALYLCASSLKVYRDRTNSPLHFGNGTRLTVT.

This clonotype was seen more than once but under ten times. The chain carries TRBV5-1 and TRBJ2-7, with 8 bases matching TRBD2. This CDR3 has 14 residues. Trimming cost V 0 bases and J 3 bases; bases outside gene matches: 2. CDR1 and CDR2 (germline): SGHRS, YFSETQ. The CDR3 bases are TGCGCCAGCAGCTTGGAAGCGGGGGACTACGAGCAGTACTTC. Amino acids: CASSLEAGDYEQYF.

This clonotype came up many times. The chain carries TRBV5-1 and TRBJ1-2; tentatively, D is TRBD1 (6 bases). Trimming took off 0 bases at V and 4 bases at J, with 16 bases between the two ends. Germline V lookup: CDR1 SGHRS, CDR2 YFSETQ. CDR3 length: 16 residues. Written as DNA, the CDR3 is TGCGCCAGCAGCTTGGATCCGGGGGCTGGTGGCTATGGCTACACCTTC. Encoded protein: CASSLDPGAGGYGYTF.

V is TRBV25-1 and J is TRBJ2-2, with D possibly being TRBD1 (7 bases). V lost 9 bases and J 5 bases, leaving 16 bases between the germline ends. Germline lookup yields CDR1 MGHDK and CDR2 SYGVNS. The CDR3 has 14 amino acids. The CDR3 sequence: CASSQGGYTGELFF. CDR3 nucleotides: TGTGCCAGTTCCCAGGGGGGTTATACCGGGGAGCTGTTTTTT. The full variable domain, its missing parts supplied by reference TRBV25-1 and TRBJ2-2, is EADIYQTPRYLVIGTGKKITLECSQTMGHDKMYWYQQDPGMELHLIHYSYGVNSTEKGDLSSESTVSRIRTEHFPLTLESARPSHTSQYLCASSQGGYTGELFFGEGSRLTVL.

The chain is built from TRBV7-8 and TRBJ1-1, with D tentatively TRBD1 (6 bases). CDR1 SGHVS and CDR2 FQNEAQ come from the germline V gene. V was clipped by 3 bases and J by 3 bases, with 20 bases between them. The CDR3 totals 17 residues. CDR3 nucleotide sequence: TGTGCCAGCAGCTTTCGGGGGGCAGATCGGTACGACACTGAAGCTTTCTTT. Its protein is CASSFRGADRYDTEAFF.

This chain joins TRBV12-3 or TRBV12-4 and TRBJ1-1; TRBD1 matches 7 bases. There are 14 residues in the CDR3. The V gene end was trimmed by 6 bases and the J gene end by 1 base; junction bases not matched to a gene: 5. The CDR3 DNA follows: TGTGCCAGCAGGTGGACAGGATCGAACACTGAAGCTTTCTTT. Translation gives CASRWTGSNTEAFF.

The V gene is TRBV20-1, the J gene TRBJ2-7; TRBD1 agrees at 7 bases. Germline V gene lookup returns CDR1 DFQATT and CDR2 SNEGSKA (reference sequence). The CDR3 totals 13 residues. The V segment lost 4 bases and the J segment 1 base; nucleotides outside the gene matches: 4. The CDR3 loop reads CSATRTGSYEQYV. In DNA form, the CDR3 reads TGCAGTGCTACCAGGACAGGTTCCTACGAGCAGTACGTC.

V is TRBV18 and J is TRBJ2-7; TRBD1 is a possible D gene (6 bases). Germline CDR1 is KGHSH and CDR2 is LQKENI. There are 15 residues in the CDR3. The V end was cut by 0 bases, the J end by 4 bases, with 13 bases between. DNA of the CDR3: TGTGCCAGCTCACCACCGTCCAGGGGTATTTACGAGCAGTACTTC. This sequence encodes CASSPPSRGIYEQYF.

This clonotype was seen repeatedly, ten times or more. The chain couples TRBV20-1 to TRBJ2-2; D not certain. V gave up 0 bases and J gave up 7 bases, with 9 bases separating them. The germline V gene encodes CDR1 DFQATT and CDR2 SNEGSKA (reference sequence). The CDR3 totals 13 residues. This CDR3 is CSARDLFVGELFF. The CDR3 DNA reads as TGCAGTGCTAGAGATCTTTTCGTCGGGGAGCTGTTTTTT.

This clonotype was picked up a small number of times. The chain carries TRBV10-3 and TRBJ2-7, with 12 bases fitting TRBD2. V was pared by 11 bases and J by 4 bases, with 6 bases of the junction left unmatched. Per the germline V gene, CDR1 is ENHRY and CDR2 is SYGVKD. This CDR3 contains 13 residues. As DNA, the CDR3 is TGTGCCGGATCGACTAGCGGGAGTTACGAGCAGTACTTC. Its translation is CAGSTSGSYEQYF.

In its sample, this clonotype was seen many times. The rearrangement uses TRBV7-2 and TRBJ2-3, with 10 bases aligning to TRBD2. The CDR3 is 18 amino acids. Trimming removed 0 bases from V and 6 bases from J; junction bases left unmatched: 12. Per germline, CDR1 SGHTA and CDR2 FQGNSA. In DNA form, the CDR3 reads TGTGCCAGCAGCTTAGCGCGTCGGCTAGCGGGAGTTGTGGATACGCAGTATTTT. It yields the protein CASSLARRLAGVVDTQYF.

DNA of the CDR3: TGTGCCAGCACTCGAACAGGGAATACTAATGAAAAACTGTTTTTT. This gives the protein CASTRTGNTNEKLFF. V and J are TRBV27 and TRBJ1-4, with D perhaps matching TRBD1 (6 bases). The ends were cut back, 7 bases at V and 2 bases at J, with 14 bases in the middle. Germline lookup yields CDR1 MNHEY and CDR2 SMNVEV (reference sequence). The CDR3 sequence is 15 residues long. The variable domain in full, with the rest retrieved from reference TRBV27 and TRBJ1-4, is EAQVTQNPRYLITVTGKKLTVTCSQNMNHEYMSWYRQDPGLGLRQIYYSMNVEVTDKGDVPEGYKVSRKEKRNFPLILESPSPNQTSLYFCASTRTGNTNEKLFFGSGTQLSVL.

Concerning this clonotype itself: This may arise from a read error, as a much more abundant clone is one base away. The chain recombines TRBV12-3 or TRBV12-4 with TRBJ2-5, with D tentatively TRBD2 (5 bases). The CDR3 loop spans 15 amino acids. Trimming left V 2 bases short and J 4 bases short, with 14 bases between. The CDR3 sequence: CASSLFREGIETQYF. The CDR3 nucleotides read TGTGCCAGCAGTTTATTCCGGGAAGGGATAGAGACCCAGTACTTC.

This clonotype appeared a few times. The J gene is TRBJ2-1, the V gene TRBV27, with D perhaps matching TRBD2 (7 bases). Germline loops: CDR1 MNHEY, CDR2 SMNVEV (reference sequence). V was pared by 4 bases and J by 9 bases, with 16 bases between. The CDR3 has 14 residues. In DNA form, the CDR3 reads TGTGCCAGCAGTTGGGGGGGCCGAATATCTGAGCAGTTCTTC. Translation gives CASSWGGRISEQFF.

This chain uses TRBV3-1 with TRBJ2-2; 9 nucleotides align to TRBD2. Trimming cost V 3 bases and J 4 bases; bases outside gene matches: 3. The CDR3 length is 15 residues. The germline CDR1 and CDR2 sequences are LGHDT and YNNKEL (reference sequence). The CDR3 DNA sequence: TGTGCCAGCAGCCAGCGGGAGGGATTCACCGGGGAGCTGTTTTTT. Translated, it gives CASSQREGFTGELFF.

This rearrangement joins TRBV4-1 to TRBJ1-2; maybe TRBD1 (5 bases). This CDR3 region has 14 residues. V lost 4 bases and J 3 bases, leaving 12 bases between the germline ends. Germline V gene data show CDR1 as MGHRA and CDR2 as YSYEKL. In DNA, the CDR3 is TGCGCCAGCAGCCCAGGGTATACGGACTATGGCTACACCTTC. Translated, it gives CASSPGYTDYGYTF.

This clonotype has a count of ten or more. V usage is TRBV29-1 and J usage is TRBJ2-5; 7 bases map to TRBD2. CDR1 SQVTM and CDR2 ANQGSEA come from the germline V gene. The CDR3 sequence is 15 residues long. V trimming: 2 bases; J trimming: 2 bases; junction bases outside the gene matches: 8. The CDR3 DNA reads as TGCAGCGTTGAAAGGCGGGAGATAACTCAAGAGACCCAGTACTTC. Translated: CSVERREITQETQYF.

This clonotype was recorded a few times. The CDR3 here is CASSLEDSRNNSPLHF. Here the CDR3 DNA reads TGCGCCAGCAGCTTGGAAGACAGCCGCAATAATTCACCCCTCCACTTT. The rearrangement joins TRBV5-1 to TRBJ1-6; D may be TRBD1 (5 bases). CDR3 length equals 16 residues. V was cut by 0 bases and J by 5 bases, with 12 bases left in between. CDR1 and CDR2 (germline): SGHRS, YFSETQ.

This clonotype was seen only a few times. The CDR3: CATSSSRGREQFF. The CDR3 DNA reads TGTGCCACCAGCAGCTCCAGGGGCAGAGAGCAGTTCTTC. This chain links TRBV15 with TRBJ2-1, with a tentative D call TRBD1 (6 bases). There are 13 residues in the CDR3. The germline V gene encodes CDR1 LNHNV and CDR2 YYDKDF (reference sequence). V shed 3 bases and J shed 10 bases, with 13 bases lying between them.

The chain joins TRBV19 to TRBJ2-3; D is unresolved. The CDR3 consists of 15 residues. V lost 2 bases and J lost 2, with 11 bases in between. CDR1 LNHDA and CDR2 SQIVND come from the germline V gene (reference sequence). CDR3: CASSIRAGPTDTQYF. In DNA form, the CDR3 reads TGTGCCAGTAGTATACGAGCAGGTCCCACAGATACGCAGTATTTT.

This clonotype was detected a few times. V is TRBV2 and J is TRBJ1-6; D remains ambiguous. The CDR3 sequence is 14 residues long. CDR1 is SNHLY, CDR2 FYNNEI, per germline. V was clipped by 6 bases and J by 0 bases, with 6 bases between them. The CDR3 DNA reads TGTGCCAGCAGGCCCGACTCCTATAATTCACCCCTCCACTTT. Translated: CASRPDSYNSPLHF.

This clonotype was detected ten times or more. The genes are TRBV29-1 and TRBJ2-7; 7 nucleotides match TRBD1. The V and J ends lost 6 bases and 6 bases, in that order; junction bases with no gene match: 8. Germline CDR1 and CDR2: SQVTM and ANQGSEA. The CDR3 runs to 12 residues. The CDR3 spells CSVRDSYSEQYF. DNA of the CDR3: TGCAGCGTGAGGGACAGTTACTCCGAGCAGTACTTC.

CDR3 amino acids: CASSFRGRGNTDTQYF. For the CDR3, the DNA is TGTGCCAGCAGCTTCAGGGGGCGCGGGAACACAGATACGCAGTATTTT. The V call is TRBV11-2, the J call TRBJ2-3; TRBD1 matches at 8 bases. The ends lost 3 bases at V and 2 bases at J; junction bases unmatched: 7. The CDR3 length is 16 residues. Germline CDR1 and CDR2: SGHAT and FQNNGV.